This T cell receptor beta chain was sequenced in a study of T cells after yellow fever vaccination. Germline assignment: CDR1 WSHSY and CDR2 SAAADI. With V trimmed by 6 bases and J by 1 base, 8 bases remained unmatched. This CDR3 comprises 16 residues. Overall study findings and caveats: The secondary T-cell response peaked on day 5, not day 15, but was weaker. Subsequent booster samples again held most clones from primary vaccination (less than 98% CD4, roughly 88% CD8).

With regard to this clonotype: Its antigen is as yet unknown.

Each CDR3 protein is one row after TCRdb ran MiXCR on the 5' RACE reads. The sample records about 300,000 distinct CDR3 sequences, about 10% being singletons. This specimen consisted of CD4+ T cells sorted from PBMCs, obtained 5 days after the yellow fever booster vaccination. This sequence originates from a man in his late teens or twenties who received the YFV17D yellow fever vaccine. The V call is TRBV10-2, the J call TRBJ2-1, with 8 bases fitting TRBD2. CDR3 protein: CASRRGGGLSYNEQFF. The DNA of the CDR3 is TGCGCCAGCAGAAGAGGCGGGGGGCTATCCTACAATGAGCAGTTCTTC.